Reported below is one T cell receptor beta chain. Its antigen remains unidentified. This sample stems from a study of OX40 agonist ivuxolimab in advanced cancers. The wider study: Three patients responded partially, comprising one with hepatocellular carcinoma and two with cutaneous melanoma. General study findings and limits: Still undetermined is the antigen specificity of the expanded peripheral T cells.

If patients had autoimmune disease history or systemic immunosuppression, they were excluded. The repertoire was sequenced with immunoSEQ multiplex PCR; TCRdb's copy has only in-frame clones and lacks some. The sample has roughly 110,000 clones; approximately 89% are singletons. CDR1 is SGHNT, CDR2 YYREEE, per germline (reference sequence). This CDR3 is 16 amino acids long. V dropped 1 base and J dropped 0 bases, with 8 bases sitting between them. This TCR came from an adult with an advanced solid tumor such as melanoma, head and neck, liver or kidney cancer. The V and J genes are TRBV5-4 and TRBJ2-6; no clear D gene. The sample in question was CD4+ or CD8+ T cells sorted from blood, obtained in a trial of the OX40 agonist ivuxolimab. The CDR3 DNA sequence: TGTGCCAGCAGCTTGTTTTGGGTCTCTGGGGCCAACGTCCTGACTTTC. Amino acids: CASSLFWVSGANVLTF.